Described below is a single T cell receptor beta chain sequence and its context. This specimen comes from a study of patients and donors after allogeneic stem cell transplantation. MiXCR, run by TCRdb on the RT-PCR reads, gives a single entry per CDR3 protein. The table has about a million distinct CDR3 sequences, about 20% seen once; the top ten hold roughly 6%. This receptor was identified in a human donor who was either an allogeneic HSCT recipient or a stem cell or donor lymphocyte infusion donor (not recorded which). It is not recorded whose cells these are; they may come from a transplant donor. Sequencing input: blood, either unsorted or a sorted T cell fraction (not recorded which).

The CDR3 DNA sequence: TGCAGTGCTTCACAGGGCTCTACTGAAGCTTTCTTT. It specifies CSASQGSTEAFF. The rearrangement uses TRBV20-1 and TRBJ1-1; tentatively, D is TRBD1 (6 bases). Trimming pared 5 bases from V and 5 bases from J, leaving 12 bases between. Germline-derived CDR1 and CDR2 are DFQATT and SNEGSKA (reference sequence). This CDR3 has 12 amino acids.